A single sample is the source of the 12 T cell receptor beta chains below, sequenced in a study of response to subunit inactivated influenza vaccine. TCRdb re-called the RT-PCR reads with MiXCR, one entry per CDR3 protein. The data hold about half a million distinct CDR3 sequences, with about a tenth observed a single time. This sample comprised PBMCs from blood, obtained roughly 47 days after vaccination. These receptors were obtained from a man over 45 who received an inactivated influenza vaccine.

This clonotype was found a few times. The CDR3 DNA follows: TGCGCCAGCAGCCAAGGGGTATTGGGTAGGGCGGACCAAGAGACCCAGTACTTC. Translation: CASSQGVLGRADQETQYF. The chain uses TRBV4-1 and TRBJ2-5; D is undetermined. Germline V lookup: CDR1 MGHRA, CDR2 YSYEKL. The germline V and J ends were trimmed by 1 base and 0 bases, with 18 bases remaining between them. This CDR3 is 18 amino acids long.

This clonotype was detected ten times or more. Compared with germline, one end of the junction differs, possibly owing to a read error. J is TRBJ2-7 and V is TRBV4-1; D possibly corresponds to TRBD1 (6 bases). Germline CDR1 MGHRA, CDR2 YSYEKL. The CDR3 spans 14 residues. The CDR3 is CASSQVQGTYEQYF. The CDR3, as DNA: TGTGCCAGCAGCCAAGTCCAGGGGACCTACGAGCAGTACTTC.

In its sample, this clonotype was seen many times. CDR3 bases: TGCGCCAGCGGGGACAAGTCAGGAACTGAAGCTTTCTTT. Translating it yields CASGDKSGTEAFF. The rearrangement joins TRBV5-1 to TRBJ1-1; possibly TRBD1 for D (6 bases). Trimming left V 7 bases short and J 5 bases short, with 15 bases between. This CDR3 is built from 13 residues. Germline lookup yields CDR1 SGHRS and CDR2 YFSETQ.

The table lists this clonotype with a few counts. The chain employs TRBV12-3 or TRBV12-4 and TRBJ1-5; possible D gene TRBD1, 5 bases. Trimming took off 3 bases at V and 7 bases at J, with 16 bases between the two ends. This CDR3 has 15 amino acids. The CDR3 sequence: CASSLDEGSRQPQHF. Here the CDR3 DNA reads TGTGCCAGCAGTTTGGATGAGGGGAGTAGGCAGCCCCAGCATTTT.

In nucleotides, the CDR3 is TGTGCCAGCAGTTTCGAAGCGAACTCCTACAATGAGCAGTTCTTC. Protein sequence: CASSFEANSYNEQFF. The rearrangement joins TRBV12-3 or TRBV12-4 to TRBJ2-1; D is unclear. The CDR3 sequence is 15 residues long. With 3 bases removed from V and 0 bases from J, the gap between germline ends came to 9 bases.

The chain joins TRBV20-1 to TRBJ2-5; D may be TRBD1 (6 bases). This CDR3 contains 13 residues. Per the germline V gene, CDR1 is DFQATT and CDR2 is SNEGSKA (reference sequence). The V end was cut by 4 bases, the J end by 2 bases, with 11 bases between. The CDR3 protein is CSATGTKQETQYF. The CDR3 DNA follows: TGCAGTGCTACGGGGACAAAACAAGAGACCCAGTACTTC.

This clonotype was counted between two and nine times. The rearrangement joins TRBV25-1 to TRBJ1-2, with D hard to call. Germline CDR1 reads MGHDK; CDR2 reads SYGVNS. The CDR3 runs to 12 residues. V dropped 2 bases and J dropped 8 bases, with 9 bases sitting between them. CDR3 residues: CASSEPGYGYTF. DNA of the CDR3: TGTGCCAGCAGTGAACCGGGGTACGGCTACACCTTC.

Ten or more counts support this clonotype. The rearrangement uses TRBV29-1 and TRBJ2-1, with 11 bases identical to TRBD2. With V trimmed by 4 bases and J by 5 bases, 7 bases remained unmatched. Germline-derived CDR1 and CDR2 are SQVTM and ANQGSEA. The CDR3 is 15 amino acids. The CDR3 reads CSVAPIAGGNNEQFF. DNA of the CDR3: TGCAGCGTTGCCCCGATAGCGGGGGGGAACAATGAGCAGTTCTTC.

This clonotype was counted between two and nine times. This chain joins TRBV20-1 and TRBJ1-1; 9 bases map to TRBD1. Germline V gene sequence: CDR1 DFQATT, CDR2 SNEGSKA (reference sequence). The length of the CDR3 is 15 residues. Trimming removed 1 base from V and 3 bases from J; junction bases left unmatched: 6. Here the CDR3 reads CSARALQGADTEAFF. DNA of the CDR3: TGCAGTGCTAGAGCCCTACAGGGGGCTGACACTGAAGCTTTCTTT.

The chain couples TRBV11-1 to TRBJ1-2; TRBD1 agrees at 11 bases. Trimming cost V 2 bases and J 4 bases; bases outside gene matches: 15. The CDR3 totals 19 residues. Germline CDR1 reads SGHAT; CDR2 reads FQDESV (reference sequence). The CDR3 reads CASSLRDTIAGTGGYGYTF. CDR3 DNA: TGTGCCAGCAGCTTAAGGGATACAATAGCGGGGACAGGGGGCTATGGCTACACCTTC.

This chain joins TRBV12-3 or TRBV12-4 and TRBJ1-5, with 7 bases lining up with TRBD1. V lost 3 bases to trimming and J lost 4 bases; unmatched junction nucleotides: 3. The CDR3 consists of 14 residues. The DNA for the CDR3 is TGTGCCAGCAGTTTTAGACAGGGAAATCAGCCCCAGCATTTT. Translation: CASSFRQGNQPQHF.

This clonotype occurred a few times. V and J are TRBV6-2 or TRBV6-3 and TRBJ1-5, with no clear D. Germline CDR1 is MNHEY and CDR2 is SVGEGT. Trimming stripped 6 bases from V and 0 bases from J, with 6 bases between. The CDR3 totals 13 residues. CDR3 in amino acids: CASRKNSNQPQHF. CDR3 DNA: TGTGCCAGCAGGAAGAATAGCAATCAGCCCCAGCATTTT.